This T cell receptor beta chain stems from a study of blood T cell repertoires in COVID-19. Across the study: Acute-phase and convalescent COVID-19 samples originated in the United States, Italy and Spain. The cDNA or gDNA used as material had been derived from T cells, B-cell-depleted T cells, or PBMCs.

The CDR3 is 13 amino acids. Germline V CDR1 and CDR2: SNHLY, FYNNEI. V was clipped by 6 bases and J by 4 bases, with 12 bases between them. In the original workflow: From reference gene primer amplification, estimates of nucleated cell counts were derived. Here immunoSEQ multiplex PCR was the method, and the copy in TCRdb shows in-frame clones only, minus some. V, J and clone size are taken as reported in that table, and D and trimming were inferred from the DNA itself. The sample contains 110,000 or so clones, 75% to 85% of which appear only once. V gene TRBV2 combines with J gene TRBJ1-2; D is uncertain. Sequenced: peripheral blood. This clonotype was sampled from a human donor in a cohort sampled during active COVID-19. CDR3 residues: CASRADTVYGYTF. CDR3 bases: TGTGCCAGCAGAGCCGACACGGTCTATGGCTACACCTTC.